The 17 T cell receptor beta chains presented below share a single source sample, sequenced in a study of cytomegalovirus exposure and HLA in healthy donors. Assay used: immunoSEQ multiplex PCR; TCRdb lists only in-frame clones, some missing. The sample yields tens of thousands of clones, 90% to 95% seen once. Input material: PBMCs. The receptor source for this set is a woman in her late teens or twenties in good health and CMV-seropositive.

In this sample, this clone turned up a few times. This chain links TRBV2 with TRBJ2-7, with 9 nucleotides matching TRBD1. Trimming took 5 bases from V and 5 from J; bases not matched to a gene: 1. Germline CDR1 and CDR2: SNHLY and FYNNEI. CDR3 size: 12 residues. The CDR3 spells CASSWDRDEQYF. The CDR3 bases are TGTGCCAGCAGTTGGGACAGGGACGAGCAGTACTTC.

The chain joins TRBV30 to TRBJ2-7; 7 nucleotides align to TRBD1. The CDR3 contains 15 residues. Germline-derived CDR1 and CDR2 are GTSNPN and SVGIG (reference sequence). The trim removed 0 bases at V and 3 bases at J, leaving 8 bases unmatched. For the CDR3, the DNA is TGTGCCTGGAGTGTGTCTCTAGGGGGCAGCTACGAGCAGTACTTC. Amino acids: CAWSVSLGGSYEQYF. Variable domain in full (rest from reference TRBV30 and TRBJ2-7): SQTIHQWPATLVQPVGSPLSLECTVEGTSNPNLYWYRQAAGRGLQLLFYSVGIGQISSEVPQNLSASRPQDRQFILSSKKLLLSDSGFYLCAWSVSLGGSYEQYFGPGTRLTVT.

The chain couples TRBV10-2 to TRBJ2-5, with D tentatively TRBD2 (6 bases). The CDR3 has 15 residues. V lost 0 bases, J lost 5 bases, and 13 bases lay in between. Germline loops: CDR1 WSHSY, CDR2 SAAADI. DNA of the CDR3: TGCGCCAGCAGTGAGTCAGGGGTGACTAGGGAGACCCAGTACTTC. It translates to CASSESGVTRETQYF.

The chain employs TRBV27 and TRBJ2-7, with 9 positions matching TRBD1. J was trimmed by 2 bases and V by 2 bases; bases with no gene match: 4. Germline CDR1 and CDR2: MNHEY and SMNVEV (reference sequence). The CDR3 runs 15 residues. Here the CDR3 DNA reads TGTGCCAGCAGTTTAGGACAGGGGTTTACCTACGAGCAGTACTTC. Its translation is CASSLGQGFTYEQYF.

The chain is built from TRBV19 and TRBJ1-2; possibly TRBD1 for D (5 bases). The V end lost 4 bases, the J end lost 2 bases, and 14 bases lay between the germline ends. This CDR3 has 15 amino acids. Germline assignment: CDR1 LNHDA and CDR2 SQIVND (reference sequence). The CDR3 region has the DNA TGTGCCAGTAGTAACCCGCCGACAGAAAACTATGGCTACACCTTC. Protein sequence: CASSNPPTENYGYTF.

The CDR3 DNA reads as TGTGCCAGCACCCAAGGGACAGGCGGCTACGAGCAGTACTTC. Its translation is CASTQGTGGYEQYF. The gene calls are TRBV7-6 and TRBJ2-7; 8 bases fit TRBD1. The germline gives CDR1 SGHVS, CDR2 FNYEAQ. Germline trimming cut 7 bases from V and 3 bases from J; bases unmatched to any gene: 8. The CDR3 is 14 amino acids. The entire variable domain, with the rest obtained from reference TRBV7-6 and TRBJ2-7, is as follows: GAGVSQSPRYKVTKRGQDVALRCDPISGHVSLYWYRQALGQGPEFLTYFNYEAQQDKSGLPNDRFSAERPEGSISTLTIQRTEQRDSAMYRCASTQGTGGYEQYFGPGTRLTVT.

The rearrangement joins TRBV20-1 to TRBJ1-2; D is uncertain. Germline lookup yields CDR1 DFQATT and CDR2 SNEGSKA (reference sequence). This CDR3 is 10 amino acids long. Deletions cut 6 bases from V and 4 bases from J, with 6 bases between. CDR3 in DNA: TGCAGTGCGCGAGCCTATGGCTACACCTTC. Amino acids: CSARAYGYTF.

V usage is TRBV7-9 and J usage is TRBJ2-7, with TRBD1 matching 10 bases. J was trimmed by 2 bases and V by 3 bases; bases with no gene match: 7. The CDR3 runs 16 residues. From germline, CDR1 is SEHNR and CDR2 FQNEAQ (reference sequence). The CDR3 reads CASSFTFGQGAYEQYF. The CDR3 coding sequence is TGTGCCAGCAGCTTCACTTTCGGACAGGGGGCCTACGAGCAGTACTTC.

The chain joins TRBV27 to TRBJ2-3, with TRBD2 matching 9 bases. The CDR3 length is 16 residues. With 5 bases clipped from V and 4 bases from J, the junction kept 10 bases outside the gene matches. Germline CDR1 MNHEY, CDR2 SMNVEV (reference sequence). CDR3: CASSGFRREGADTQYF. Here the CDR3 DNA reads TGTGCCAGCAGTGGTTTTCGGCGGGAGGGCGCAGATACGCAGTATTTT.

This clone was found once. V gene TRBV11-3 combines with J gene TRBJ2-3; TRBD1 matches 8 bases. Trimming cost V 5 bases and J 0 bases; bases outside gene matches: 7. Germline CDR1 reads SGHNT; CDR2 reads YENEEA. The CDR3 loop spans 16 amino acids. CDR3 bases: TGTGCCAGCAGCCCACAGGGGGGTGCTAGCACAGATACGCAGTATTTT. This encodes CASSPQGGASTDTQYF.

The chain links TRBV7-9 to TRBJ1-2; D is ambiguous. Germline V gene lookup returns CDR1 SEHNR and CDR2 FQNEAQ (reference sequence). V gave up 5 bases and J gave up 0 bases, with 16 bases separating them. The CDR3 extends over 16 amino acids. CDR3 sequence: CASSRLSQRANYGYTF. The CDR3 nucleotides are TGTGCCAGCAGCCGCTTGTCACAGAGAGCTAACTATGGCTACACCTTC.

The chain uses TRBV6-1 and TRBJ1-5; 7 nucleotides agree with TRBD1. The ends lost 11 bases at V and 6 bases at J; junction bases unmatched: 16. The V gene's germline CDR1 is MNHNS and CDR2 SASEGT. This CDR3 contains 15 residues. The CDR3 region has the DNA TGTGCCTCCAATCCCAAGGGGGCTGGTGCTCAGCCCCAGCATTTT. This codes for CASNPKGAGAQPQHF.

The chain combines TRBV7-6 with TRBJ2-7, with 9 positions matching TRBD2. J lost 3 bases, V lost 5 bases, and 8 bases had no gene match. The CDR3 spans 15 residues. CDR1 is SGHVS, CDR2 FNYEAQ, per germline. DNA for the CDR3: TGTGCCAGCAGCACGGGGACTAGCTCCAACTACGAGCAGTACTTC. It translates to CASSTGTSSNYEQYF.

The gene calls are TRBV7-9 and TRBJ1-1; TRBD1 agrees at 7 bases. V trimming: 3 bases; J trimming: 0 bases; junction bases outside the gene matches: 7. The germline V gene has CDR1 SEHNR and CDR2 FQNEAQ (reference sequence). The CDR3 totals 16 residues. The CDR3 DNA follows: TGTGCCAGCAGCTTCGGAGAGGGGGCGATGAACACTGAAGCTTTCTTT. Translation gives CASSFGEGAMNTEAFF.

This sequence joins TRBV10-2 and TRBJ2-7; D unclear. Germline CDR1 is WSHSY and CDR2 is SAAADI. This CDR3 is 17 amino acids long. Trimming stripped 0 bases from V and 0 bases from J, with 15 bases between. The CDR3 DNA is TGCGCCAGCAGTGAGTCGACTCGTAGTCATAGCTCCTACGAGCAGTACTTC. Its translation: CASSESTRSHSSYEQYF.

This chain uses TRBV30 with TRBJ2-7; D possibly corresponds to TRBD1 (5 bases). From germline, CDR1 is GTSNPN and CDR2 SVGIG (reference sequence). This CDR3 region has 14 residues. V was pared by 4 bases and J by 0 bases, with 13 bases between. CDR3 amino acids: CAWTSPRVSYEQYF. The DNA of the CDR3 is TGTGCCTGGACTTCCCCCAGGGTCTCCTACGAGCAGTACTTC.

The chain has TRBV6-6 and TRBJ1-5; D is possibly TRBD1 (5 bases). Germline V gives CDR1 MNHNY, CDR2 SVGAGI (reference sequence). V lost 9 bases to trimming and J lost 0 bases, with 9 bases between them. This CDR3 region has 13 residues. The CDR3 DNA sequence: TGTGCCAGTACAGGTTATAGCAATCAGCCCCAGCATTTT. Amino acids: CASTGYSNQPQHF.